This T cell receptor beta chain was sequenced in a study of OX40 agonist ivuxolimab in advanced cancers. Study background: Of the patients, three showed partial responses, one with hepatocellular carcinoma and two with cutaneous melanoma.

Per germline, CDR1 LNHNV and CDR2 YYDKDF (reference sequence). V lost 1 base to trimming and J lost 4 bases, with 10 bases between them. This CDR3 spans 15 amino acids. The method was immunoSEQ multiplex PCR; TCRdb's version includes in-frame clones alone and lacks a portion of them. The repertoire has 70,000 or so clones, roughly 90% of them found once; the top ten carry less than 10%. Concerning this clone: What it binds is not known.

Regarding the study as a whole: Mean expanded clone counts were higher in CD8+ than CD4+ T cells. Low clonal expansion, among the lowest seen, marked partial responders at 0.1-3.0 mg/kg.

This clonotype was obtained from an adult with an advanced solid tumor such as melanoma, head and neck, liver or kidney cancer. The chain carries TRBV15 and TRBJ1-4, with D perhaps matching TRBD1 (5 bases). The starting material was CD4+ or CD8+ T cells sorted from blood, obtained in a trial of the OX40 agonist ivuxolimab. CDR3 sequence: CATSRVGQGNEKLFF. The CDR3 DNA reads as TGTGCCACCAGCAGAGTCGGCCAGGGTAATGAAAAACTGTTTTTT.